This T cell receptor (beta chain) comes out of a study of blood T cell repertoires in COVID-19. Background on the study: The study drew acute and convalescent COVID-19 samples from the United States, Italy and Spain. The analysed material was cDNA or gDNA that came from T cells, B-cell-depleted T cells, or PBMCs.

In the authors' workflow: Nucleated cell number was recorded as an estimate derived from reference gene primer amplification. Profiling relied on immunoSEQ multiplex PCR, and the TCRdb table lists in-frame clones only, not all of them. V and J calls and clone size are as listed in that table; D and trimming were resolved from the DNA. In the table there are about 180,000 clones, approximately 89% of which are singletons. The germline V gene encodes CDR1 SGDLS and CDR2 YYNGEE. The CDR3 sequence is 19 residues long. V was shortened by 0 bases and J by 0 bases, with 19 bases between the two germline ends.

V usage is TRBV9 and J usage is TRBJ1-3, with TRBD1 as a possible D gene (5 bases). This clonotype was sampled from a man aged 35 to 55 with active or convalescent COVID-19. Specimen: peripheral blood. The CDR3 loop is CASSVEVMGPQSSGNTIYF. CDR3 nucleotides: TGTGCCAGCAGCGTAGAGGTTATGGGGCCCCAGAGCTCTGGAAACACCATATATTTT. The variable domain in full, completed from reference TRBV9 and TRBJ1-3, reads DSGVTQTPKHLITATGQRVTLRCSPRSGDLSVYWYQQSLDQGLQFLIQYYNGEERAKGNILERFSAQQFPDLHSELNLSSLELGDSALYFCASSVEVMGPQSSGNTIYFGEGSWLTVV.